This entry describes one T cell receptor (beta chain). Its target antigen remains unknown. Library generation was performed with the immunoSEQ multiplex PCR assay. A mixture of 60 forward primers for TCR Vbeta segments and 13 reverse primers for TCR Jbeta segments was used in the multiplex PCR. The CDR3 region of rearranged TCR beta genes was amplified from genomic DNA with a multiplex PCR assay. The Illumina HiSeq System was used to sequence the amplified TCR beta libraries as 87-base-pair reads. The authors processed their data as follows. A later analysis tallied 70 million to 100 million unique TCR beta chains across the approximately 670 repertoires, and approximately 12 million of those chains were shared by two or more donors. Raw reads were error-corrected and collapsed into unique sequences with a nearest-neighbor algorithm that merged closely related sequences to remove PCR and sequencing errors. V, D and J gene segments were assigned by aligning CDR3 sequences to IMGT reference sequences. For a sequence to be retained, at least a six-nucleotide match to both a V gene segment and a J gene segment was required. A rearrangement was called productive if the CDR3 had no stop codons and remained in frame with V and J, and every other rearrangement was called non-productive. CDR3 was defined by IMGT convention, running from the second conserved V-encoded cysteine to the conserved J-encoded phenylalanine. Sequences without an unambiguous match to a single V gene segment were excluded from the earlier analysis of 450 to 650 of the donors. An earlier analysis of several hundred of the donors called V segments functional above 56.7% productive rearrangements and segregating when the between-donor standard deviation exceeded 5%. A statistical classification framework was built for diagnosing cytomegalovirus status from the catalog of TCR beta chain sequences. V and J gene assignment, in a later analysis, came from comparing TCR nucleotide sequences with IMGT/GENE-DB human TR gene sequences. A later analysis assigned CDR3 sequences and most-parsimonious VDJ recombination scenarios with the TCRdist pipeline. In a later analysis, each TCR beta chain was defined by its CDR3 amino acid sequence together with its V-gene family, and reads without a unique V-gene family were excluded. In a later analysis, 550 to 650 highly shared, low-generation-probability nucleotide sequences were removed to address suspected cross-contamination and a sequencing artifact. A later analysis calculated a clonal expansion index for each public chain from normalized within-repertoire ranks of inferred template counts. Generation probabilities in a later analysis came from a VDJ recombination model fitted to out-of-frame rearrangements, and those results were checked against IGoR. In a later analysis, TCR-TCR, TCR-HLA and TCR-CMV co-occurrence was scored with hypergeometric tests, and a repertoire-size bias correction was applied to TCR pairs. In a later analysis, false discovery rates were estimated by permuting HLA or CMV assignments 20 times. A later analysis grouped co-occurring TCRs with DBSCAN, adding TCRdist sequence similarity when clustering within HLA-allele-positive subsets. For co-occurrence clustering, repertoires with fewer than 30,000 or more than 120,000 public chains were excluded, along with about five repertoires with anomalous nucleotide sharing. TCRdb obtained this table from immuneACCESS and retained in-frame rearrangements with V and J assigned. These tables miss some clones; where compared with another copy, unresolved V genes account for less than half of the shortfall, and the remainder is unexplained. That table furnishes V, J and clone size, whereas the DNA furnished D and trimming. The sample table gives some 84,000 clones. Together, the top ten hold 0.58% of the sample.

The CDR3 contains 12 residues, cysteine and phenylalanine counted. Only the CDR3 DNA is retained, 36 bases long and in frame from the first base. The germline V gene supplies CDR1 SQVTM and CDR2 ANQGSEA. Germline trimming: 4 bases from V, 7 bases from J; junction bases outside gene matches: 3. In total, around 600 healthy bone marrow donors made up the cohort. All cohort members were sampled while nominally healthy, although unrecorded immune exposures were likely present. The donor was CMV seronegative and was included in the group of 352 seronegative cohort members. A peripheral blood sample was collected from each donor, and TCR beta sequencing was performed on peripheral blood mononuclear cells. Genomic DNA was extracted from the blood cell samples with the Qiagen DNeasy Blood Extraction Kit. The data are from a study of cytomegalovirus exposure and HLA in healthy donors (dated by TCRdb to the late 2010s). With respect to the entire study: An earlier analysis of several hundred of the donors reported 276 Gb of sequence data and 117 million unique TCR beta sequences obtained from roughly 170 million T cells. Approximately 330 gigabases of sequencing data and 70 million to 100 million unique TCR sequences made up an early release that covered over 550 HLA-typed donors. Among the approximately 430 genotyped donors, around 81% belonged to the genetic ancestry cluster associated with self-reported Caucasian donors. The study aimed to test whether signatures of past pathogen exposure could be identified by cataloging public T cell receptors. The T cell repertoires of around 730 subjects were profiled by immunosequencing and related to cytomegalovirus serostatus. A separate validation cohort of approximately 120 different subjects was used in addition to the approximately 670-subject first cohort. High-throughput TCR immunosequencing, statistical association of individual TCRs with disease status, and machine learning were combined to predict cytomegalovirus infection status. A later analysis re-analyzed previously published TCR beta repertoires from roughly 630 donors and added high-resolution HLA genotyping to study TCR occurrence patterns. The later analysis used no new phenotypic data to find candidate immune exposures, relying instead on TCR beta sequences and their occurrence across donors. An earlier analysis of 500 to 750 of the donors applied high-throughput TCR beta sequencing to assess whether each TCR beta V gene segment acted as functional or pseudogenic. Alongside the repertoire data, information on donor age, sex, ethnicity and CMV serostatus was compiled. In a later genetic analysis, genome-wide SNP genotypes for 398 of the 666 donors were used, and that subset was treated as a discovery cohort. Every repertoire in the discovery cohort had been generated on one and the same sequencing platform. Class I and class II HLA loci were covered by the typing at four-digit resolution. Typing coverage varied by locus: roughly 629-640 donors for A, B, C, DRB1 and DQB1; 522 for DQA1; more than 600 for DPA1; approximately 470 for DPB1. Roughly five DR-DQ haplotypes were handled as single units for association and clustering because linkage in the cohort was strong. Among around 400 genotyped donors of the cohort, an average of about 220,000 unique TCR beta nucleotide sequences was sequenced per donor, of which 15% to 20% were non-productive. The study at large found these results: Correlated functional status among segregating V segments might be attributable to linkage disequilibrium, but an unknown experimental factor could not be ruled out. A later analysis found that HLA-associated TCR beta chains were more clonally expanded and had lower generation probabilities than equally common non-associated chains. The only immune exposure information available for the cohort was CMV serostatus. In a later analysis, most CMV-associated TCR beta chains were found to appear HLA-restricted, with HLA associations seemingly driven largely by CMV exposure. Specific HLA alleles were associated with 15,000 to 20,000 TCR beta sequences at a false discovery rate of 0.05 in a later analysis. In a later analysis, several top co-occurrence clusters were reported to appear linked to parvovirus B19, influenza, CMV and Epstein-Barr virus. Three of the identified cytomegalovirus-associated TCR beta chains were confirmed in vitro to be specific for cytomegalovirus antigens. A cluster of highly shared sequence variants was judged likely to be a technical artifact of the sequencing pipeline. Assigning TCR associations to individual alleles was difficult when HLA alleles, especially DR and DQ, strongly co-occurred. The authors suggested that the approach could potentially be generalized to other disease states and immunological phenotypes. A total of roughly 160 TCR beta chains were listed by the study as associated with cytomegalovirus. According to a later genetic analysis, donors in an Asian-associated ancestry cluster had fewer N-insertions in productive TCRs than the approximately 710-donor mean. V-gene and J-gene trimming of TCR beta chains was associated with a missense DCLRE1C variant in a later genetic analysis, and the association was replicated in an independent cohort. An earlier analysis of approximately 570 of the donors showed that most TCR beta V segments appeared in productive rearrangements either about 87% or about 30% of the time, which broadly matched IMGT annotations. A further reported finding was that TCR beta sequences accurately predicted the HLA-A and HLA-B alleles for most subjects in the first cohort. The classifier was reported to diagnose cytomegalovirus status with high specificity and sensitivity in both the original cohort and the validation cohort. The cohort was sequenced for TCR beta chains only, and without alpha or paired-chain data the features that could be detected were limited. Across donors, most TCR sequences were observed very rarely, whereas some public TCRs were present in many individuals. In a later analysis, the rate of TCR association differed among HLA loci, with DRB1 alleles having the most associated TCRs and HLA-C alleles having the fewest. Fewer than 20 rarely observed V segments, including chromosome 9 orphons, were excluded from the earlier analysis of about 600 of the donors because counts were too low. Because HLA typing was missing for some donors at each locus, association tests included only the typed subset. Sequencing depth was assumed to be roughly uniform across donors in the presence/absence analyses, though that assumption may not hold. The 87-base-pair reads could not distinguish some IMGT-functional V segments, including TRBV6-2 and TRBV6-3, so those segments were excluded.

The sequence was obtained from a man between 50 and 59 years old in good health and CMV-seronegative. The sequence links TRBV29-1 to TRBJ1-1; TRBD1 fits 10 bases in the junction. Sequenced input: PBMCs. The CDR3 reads CSVGGQGREAFF. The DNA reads TGCAGCGTTGGGGGACAGGGGCGTGAAGCTTTCTTT.